The 2 T cell receptor beta chains below were found in one sample sequenced in a study of control samples from healthy donors and cancer patients. Clones were sequenced by immunoSEQ multiplex PCR, and TCRdb holds only the in-frame ones, with some missing. There are approximately 110,000 clones in the sample; approximately 90% occur only once, and about 4.2% lies in the top ten. Sequenced input: blood. These receptors all come from a human donor in good health. The donor label of this sample is uncertain.

This clone was seen many times. The chain is built from TRBV5-5 and TRBJ2-7, with D possibly TRBD2 on 6 matching bases. V lost 2 bases and J 7 bases, leaving 7 bases between the germline ends. This CDR3 region has 11 residues. Per germline, CDR1 SGHKS and CDR2 YYEKEE (reference sequence). Written as DNA, the CDR3 is TGTGCCAGCAGCTTCGCGGGAGAGCAGTACTTC. Translated: CASSFAGEQYF.

Only a few counts were recorded for this clone. The chain links TRBV30 to TRBJ2-3; D gene uncertain. The V gene's germline CDR1 is GTSNPN and CDR2 SVGIG (reference sequence). This CDR3 region has 11 residues. Trimming shortened V by 2 bases and J by 8 bases, and 8 bases separated the two germline ends. CDR3 DNA: TGTGCCTGGAGTAGTAAGAGTACGCAGTATTTT. It specifies CAWSSKSTQYF.